These T cell receptor beta chains were read from a single sample in a study of T-cell reconstitution after alpha-beta-depleted transplantation in children. Each CDR3 protein is one row after TCRdb ran MiXCR on the PCR reads. Of about 300,000 distinct CDR3 sequences in the sample, over 9% were seen once. This material consisted of PBMCs, taken before TCRalphabeta/CD19-depleted stem cell transplant. All receptors come from a boy younger than two with acute myeloid leukemia, due to receive a stem cell transplant. Both conserved end residues are part of each CDR3. Fields, in order: V gene, D gene, clone size, J gene, CDR3 DNA, CDR3 protein. D genes are given only for firm matches. Rows give clone size only sometimes, using once, few, many, or a class for an expanded clone.

TRBV18	-	few	TRBJ1-3	TGTGCCAGCTCACCGTCGCAGACGGGCTCTGGAAACACCATATATTTT	CASSPSQTGSGNTIYF
TRBV19	-	-	TRBJ1-1	TGTGCCAGTAGTGACGTCGGACGGCTGAACACTGAAGCTTTCTTT	CASSDVGRLNTEAFF
TRBV2	TRBD2	many	TRBJ2-2	TGTGCCAGCCACCCTACGGGACTATCCACCGGGGAGCTGTTTTTT	CASHPTGLSTGELFF
TRBV12-3/TRBV12-4	-	many	TRBJ2-3	TGTGCCAGCAGTTTATTTAGCGGCACAGATACGCAGTATTTT	CASSLFSGTDTQYF
TRBV29-1	-	many	TRBJ2-1	TGCAGCGTTGAATGGGGCCTGTTAGGCAATGAGCAGTTCTTC	CSVEWGLLGNEQFF
TRBV12-3/TRBV12-4	-	many	TRBJ1-2	TGTGCCAGCAGTCCCTGGGACCATGGCTACACCTTC	CASSPWDHGYTF
TRBV18	TRBD2	many	TRBJ2-7	TGTGCCAGCTCCTCGGCGACTAGCGGGGTATCCTACGAGCAGTACTTC	CASSSATSGVSYEQYF
TRBV5-4	TRBD2	once	TRBJ2-7	TGTGCCAGCAGCTTGGACGGGGAGGGATACTACGAGCAGTACTTC	CASSLDGEGYYEQYF
TRBV5-8	-	many	TRBJ2-2	TGTGCCAGCAGCCTATATGGCGCCGGGGAGCTGTTTTTT	CASSLYGAGELFF
TRBV4-3	-	-	TRBJ2-1	TGCGCCAGCAGCCAAGATTCCAGGGGCAATGAGCAGTTCTTC	CASSQDSRGNEQFF
TRBV5-4	-	many	TRBJ2-7	TGTGCCAGCAGCTTGATGCAGGTTTACTTCCACGAGCAGTACTTC	CASSLMQVYFHEQYF
TRBV12-3/TRBV12-4	TRBD2	many	TRBJ2-3	TGTGCCAGCAGTTTGACTAGCGGGCTGGTAGATACGCAGTATTTT	CASSLTSGLVDTQYF
TRBV10-3	TRBD1	few	TRBJ1-6	TGTGCCATCAGTGGGGACAGCTCCTATAATTCACCCCTCCACTTT	CAISGDSSYNSPLHF
TRBV24-1	TRBD2	few	TRBJ2-1	TGTGCCACCAGTGACACTCCCCCAGGACTAGCGGGAAACAATGAGCAGTTCTTC	CATSDTPPGLAGNNEQFF
TRBV29-1	-	-	TRBJ2-5	TGCAGCGCATCTACCCGGGGAGAGACCCAGTACTTC	CSASTRGETQYF
TRBV20-1	-	-	TRBJ2-5	TGCAGTGCTCAAGAGACCCAGTACTTC	CSAQETQYF
TRBV3-1	-	many	TRBJ2-4	TGTGCCAGCAGCCCGGACTCCTGGGGGACAAACATTCAGTACTTC	CASSPDSWGTNIQYF
TRBV9	-	many	TRBJ2-1	TGTGCCAGCAGCGTAGATGGACACAGTTACAATGAGCAGTTCTTC	CASSVDGHSYNEQFF
TRBV5-1	-	many	TRBJ2-1	TGCGCCAGCAGCTCTGATTACAATGAGCAGTTCTTC	CASSSDYNEQFF
TRBV7-2	-	many	TRBJ1-4	TGTGCCAGCAGCTTGGCCGGGAGGGAGGGGGGTAGAAATGAAAAACTGTTTTTT	CASSLAGREGGRNEKLFF
TRBV5-1	-	many	TRBJ1-1	TGCGCCAGCAGCTTGACAGTTGAAGCTTTCTTT	CASSLTVEAFF
TRBV7-2	-	many	TRBJ1-6	TGTGCCAGCAGCTTCGGGGGATTCTCTTCACCCCTCCACTTT	CASSFGGFSSPLHF
TRBV15	-	many	TRBJ2-7	TGTGCCACCAGCAGAGATCAGGGCGAGCAGTACTTC	CATSRDQGEQYF
TRBV28	-	many	TRBJ1-2	TGTGCCAGCAGTCGCCAAGGACTCTATGGCTACACCTTC	CASSRQGLYGYTF
TRBV12-3/TRBV12-4	TRBD1	many	TRBJ2-5	TGTGCCAGCAGGCCGACAGGGAAGGGCCGAGAGACCCAGTACTTC	CASRPTGKGRETQYF
TRBV25-1	-	many	TRBJ2-7	TGTGCCAGCAGTGAATGGGAGGCCTCCTACGAGCAGTACTTC	CASSEWEASYEQYF
TRBV5-1	TRBD2	many	TRBJ2-7	TGCGCCAGCACTAGCGGGGGCTACGAGCAGTACTTC	CASTSGGYEQYF
TRBV10-3	-	many	TRBJ2-7	TGTGCCATCAGTGGGGACTACGAGCAGTACTTC	CAISGDYEQYF
TRBV7-8	-	-	TRBJ1-3	TGTGCCAGCAGCTTTTCGGGGCGGGGCTCCTCTGGAAACACCATATATTTT	CASSFSGRGSSGNTIYF